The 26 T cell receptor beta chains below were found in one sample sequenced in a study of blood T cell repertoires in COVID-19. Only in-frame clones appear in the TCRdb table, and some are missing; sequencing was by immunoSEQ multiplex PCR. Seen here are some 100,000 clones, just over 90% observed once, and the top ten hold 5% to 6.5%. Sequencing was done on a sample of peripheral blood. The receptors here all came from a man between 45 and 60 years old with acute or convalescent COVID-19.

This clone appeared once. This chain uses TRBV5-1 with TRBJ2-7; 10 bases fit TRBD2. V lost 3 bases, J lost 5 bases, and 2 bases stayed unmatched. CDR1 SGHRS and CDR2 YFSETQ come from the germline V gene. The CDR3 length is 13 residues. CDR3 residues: CASSWTSGDEQYF. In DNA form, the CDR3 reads TGCGCCAGCAGCTGGACTAGCGGCGACGAGCAGTACTTC.

This CDR3 is CASSLRGGRETQYF. DNA of the CDR3: TGTGCCAGCAGCTTACGAGGGGGCAGGGAGACCCAGTACTTC. V gene TRBV7-9 combines with J gene TRBJ2-5; 7 bases agree with TRBD1. Looked up from germline, CDR1 is SEHNR and CDR2 is FQNEAQ (reference sequence). The V and J ends lost 2 bases and 5 bases, in that order; junction bases with no gene match: 5. The CDR3 runs 14 residues.

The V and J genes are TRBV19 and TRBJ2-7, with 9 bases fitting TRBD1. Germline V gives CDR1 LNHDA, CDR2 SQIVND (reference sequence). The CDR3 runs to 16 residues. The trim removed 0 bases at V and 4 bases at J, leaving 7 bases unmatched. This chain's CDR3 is CASSIDLLGQGYEQYF. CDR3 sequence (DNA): TGTGCCAGTAGTATAGATCTATTGGGACAGGGATACGAGCAGTACTTC.

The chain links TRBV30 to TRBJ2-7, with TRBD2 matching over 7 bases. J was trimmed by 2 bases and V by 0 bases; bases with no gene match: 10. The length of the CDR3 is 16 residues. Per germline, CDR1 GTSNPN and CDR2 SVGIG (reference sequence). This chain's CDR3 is CAWSVHWAGRAYEQYF. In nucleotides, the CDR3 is TGTGCCTGGAGTGTACATTGGGCAGGGAGGGCCTACGAGCAGTACTTC.

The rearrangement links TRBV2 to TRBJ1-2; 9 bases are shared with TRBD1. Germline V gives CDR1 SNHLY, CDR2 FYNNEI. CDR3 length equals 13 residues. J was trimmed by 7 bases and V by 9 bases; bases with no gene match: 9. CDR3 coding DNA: TGTGCCAGTAGGAACAGGGGGCGGCGTGGCTACACCTTC. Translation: CASRNRGRRGYTF.

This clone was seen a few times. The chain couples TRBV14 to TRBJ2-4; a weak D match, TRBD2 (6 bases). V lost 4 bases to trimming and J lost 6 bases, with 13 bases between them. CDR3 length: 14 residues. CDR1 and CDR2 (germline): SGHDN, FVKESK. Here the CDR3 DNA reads TGTGCCAGCAGCCCCCTCGCGGGACCAAACATTCAGTACTTC. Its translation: CASSPLAGPNIQYF.

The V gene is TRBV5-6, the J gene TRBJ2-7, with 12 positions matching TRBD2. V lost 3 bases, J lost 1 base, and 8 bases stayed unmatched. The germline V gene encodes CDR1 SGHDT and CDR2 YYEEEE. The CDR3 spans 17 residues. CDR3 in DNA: TGTGCCAGCAGCTCCTTCGGACTAGCGGGAAAATCCTACGAGCAGTACTTC. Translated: CASSSFGLAGKSYEQYF.

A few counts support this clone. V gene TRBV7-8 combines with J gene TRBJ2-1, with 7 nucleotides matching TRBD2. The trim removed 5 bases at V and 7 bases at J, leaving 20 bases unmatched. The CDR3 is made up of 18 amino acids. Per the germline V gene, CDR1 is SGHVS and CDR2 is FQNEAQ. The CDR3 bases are TGTGCCAGCAGCGCGAGGCGGGCGGGGGTGGTCGTGGGGAATGAGCAGTTCTTC. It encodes CASSARRAGVVVGNEQFF.

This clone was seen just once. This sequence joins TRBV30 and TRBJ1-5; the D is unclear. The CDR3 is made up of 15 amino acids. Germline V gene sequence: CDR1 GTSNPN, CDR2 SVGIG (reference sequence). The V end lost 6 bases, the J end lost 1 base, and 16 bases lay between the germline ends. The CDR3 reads CACNLRVGSNQPQHF. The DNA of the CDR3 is TGTGCCTGTAACCTTCGGGTCGGAAGCAATCAGCCCCAGCATTTT.

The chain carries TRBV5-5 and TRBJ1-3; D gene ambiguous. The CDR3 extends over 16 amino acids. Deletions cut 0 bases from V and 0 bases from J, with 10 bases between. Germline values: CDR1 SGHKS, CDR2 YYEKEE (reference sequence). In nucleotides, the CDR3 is TGTGCCAGCAGCTTGGAAAACACCCTCTCTGGAAACACCATATATTTT. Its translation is CASSLENTLSGNTIYF.

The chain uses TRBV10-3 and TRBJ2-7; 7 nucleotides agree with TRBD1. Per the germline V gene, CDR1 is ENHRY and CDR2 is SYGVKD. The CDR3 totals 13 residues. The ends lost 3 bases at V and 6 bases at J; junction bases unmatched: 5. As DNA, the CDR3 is TGTGCCATCAGTGACCAGACAGGGATCGAGCAGTACTTC. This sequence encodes CAISDQTGIEQYF.

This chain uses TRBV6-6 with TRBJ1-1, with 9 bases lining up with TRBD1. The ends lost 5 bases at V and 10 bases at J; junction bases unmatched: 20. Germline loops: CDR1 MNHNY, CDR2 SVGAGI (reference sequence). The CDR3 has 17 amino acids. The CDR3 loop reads CASSLLLGTGTLGGAFF. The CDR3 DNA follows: TGTGCCAGCAGTCTCCTCCTCGGGACAGGGACCCTTGGAGGAGCTTTCTTT.

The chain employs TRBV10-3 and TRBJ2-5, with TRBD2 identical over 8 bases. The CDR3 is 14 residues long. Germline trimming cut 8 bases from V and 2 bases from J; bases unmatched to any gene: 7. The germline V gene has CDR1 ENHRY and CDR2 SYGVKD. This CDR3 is CAIGREAEQETQYF. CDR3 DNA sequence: TGTGCCATCGGGCGGGAGGCCGAACAAGAGACCCAGTACTTC.

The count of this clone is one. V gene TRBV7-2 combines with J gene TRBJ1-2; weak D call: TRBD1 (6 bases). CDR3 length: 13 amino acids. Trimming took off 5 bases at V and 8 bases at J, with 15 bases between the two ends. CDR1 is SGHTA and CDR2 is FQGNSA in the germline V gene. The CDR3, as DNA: TGTGCCAGCAGCCCCCGACAGGTGGAGGGCTACACCTTC. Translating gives CASSPRQVEGYTF.

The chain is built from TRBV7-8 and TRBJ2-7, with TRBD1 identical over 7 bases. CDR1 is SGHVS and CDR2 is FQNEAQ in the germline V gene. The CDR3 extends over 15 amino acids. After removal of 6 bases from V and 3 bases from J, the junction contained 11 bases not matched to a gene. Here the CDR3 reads CASSLRETGFYEQYF. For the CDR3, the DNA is TGTGCCAGCAGTCTTCGTGAGACAGGGTTCTACGAGCAGTACTTC.

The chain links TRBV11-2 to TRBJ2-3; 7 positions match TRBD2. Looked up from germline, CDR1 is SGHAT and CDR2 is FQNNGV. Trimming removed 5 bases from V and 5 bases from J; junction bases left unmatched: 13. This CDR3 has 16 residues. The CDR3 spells CASSREGGRARDTQYF. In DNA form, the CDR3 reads TGTGCCAGCAGCCGTGAGGGCGGGAGAGCCAGAGATACGCAGTATTTT.

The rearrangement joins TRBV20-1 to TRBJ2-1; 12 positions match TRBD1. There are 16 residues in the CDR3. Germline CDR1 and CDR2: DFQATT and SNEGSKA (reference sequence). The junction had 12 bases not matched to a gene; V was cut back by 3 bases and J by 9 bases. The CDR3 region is CSASSSGDRGLGEQFF. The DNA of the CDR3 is TGCAGTGCTAGTTCATCGGGGGACAGGGGGCTGGGTGAGCAGTTCTTC.

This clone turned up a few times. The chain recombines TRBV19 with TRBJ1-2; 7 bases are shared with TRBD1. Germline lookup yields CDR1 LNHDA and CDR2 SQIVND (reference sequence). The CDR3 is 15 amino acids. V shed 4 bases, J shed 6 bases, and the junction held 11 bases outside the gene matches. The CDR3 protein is CASSRTGAVFDGYTF. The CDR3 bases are TGTGCCAGTAGTAGAACAGGGGCGGTTTTCGATGGCTACACCTTC.

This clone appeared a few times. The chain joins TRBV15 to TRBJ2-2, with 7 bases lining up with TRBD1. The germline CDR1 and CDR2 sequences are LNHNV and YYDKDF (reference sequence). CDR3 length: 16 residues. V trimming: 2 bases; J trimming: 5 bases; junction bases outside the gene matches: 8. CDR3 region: CATSRTSGGGTGELFF. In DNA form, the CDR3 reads TGTGCCACCAGCAGAACCTCAGGGGGTGGGACCGGGGAGCTGTTTTTT. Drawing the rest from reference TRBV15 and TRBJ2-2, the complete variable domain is DAMVIQNPRYQVTQFGKPVTLSCSQTLNHNVMYWYQQKSSQAPKLLFHYYDKDFNNEADTPDNFQSRRPNTSFCFLDIRSPGLGDTAMYLCATSRTSGGGTGELFFGEGSRLTVL.

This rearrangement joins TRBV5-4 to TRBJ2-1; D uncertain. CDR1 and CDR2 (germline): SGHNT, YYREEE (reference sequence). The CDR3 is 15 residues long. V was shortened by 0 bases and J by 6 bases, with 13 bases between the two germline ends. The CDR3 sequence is CASSLGPHRGNEQFF. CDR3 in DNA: TGTGCCAGCAGCTTGGGGCCGCACCGAGGCAATGAGCAGTTCTTC. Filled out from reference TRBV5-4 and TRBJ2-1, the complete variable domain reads ETGVTQSPTHLIKTRGQQVTLRCSSQSGHNTVSWYQQALGQGPQFIFQYYREEENGRGNFPPRFSGLQFPNYSSELNVNALELDDSALYLCASSLGPHRGNEQFFGPGTRLTVL.

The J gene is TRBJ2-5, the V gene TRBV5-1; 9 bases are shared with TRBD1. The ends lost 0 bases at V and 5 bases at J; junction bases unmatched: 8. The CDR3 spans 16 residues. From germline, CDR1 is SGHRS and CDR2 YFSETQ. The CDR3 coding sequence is TGCGCCAGCAGCTTGGTGGCGGGACAGGGTTCGGAGACCCAGTACTTC. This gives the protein CASSLVAGQGSETQYF.

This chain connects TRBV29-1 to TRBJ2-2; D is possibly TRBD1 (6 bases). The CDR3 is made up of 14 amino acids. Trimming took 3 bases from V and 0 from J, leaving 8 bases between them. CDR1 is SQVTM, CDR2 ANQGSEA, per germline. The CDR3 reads CSVDGTPNTGELFF. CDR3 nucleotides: TGCAGCGTTGATGGGACACCGAACACCGGGGAGCTGTTTTTT.

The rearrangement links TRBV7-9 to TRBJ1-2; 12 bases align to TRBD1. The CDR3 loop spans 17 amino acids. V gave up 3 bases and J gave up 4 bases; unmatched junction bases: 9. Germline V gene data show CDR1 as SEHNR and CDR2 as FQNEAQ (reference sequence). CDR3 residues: CASSFVAGTGGSYGYTF. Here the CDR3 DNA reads TGTGCCAGCAGCTTTGTAGCCGGGACAGGGGGCTCCTATGGCTACACCTTC.

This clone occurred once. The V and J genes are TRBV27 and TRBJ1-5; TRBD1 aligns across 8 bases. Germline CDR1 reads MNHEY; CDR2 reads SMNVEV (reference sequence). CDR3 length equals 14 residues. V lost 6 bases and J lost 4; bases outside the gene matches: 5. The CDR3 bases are TGTGCCAGCAGGCGAACAGGGGGGAATCAGCCCCAGCATTTT. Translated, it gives CASRRTGGNQPQHF.

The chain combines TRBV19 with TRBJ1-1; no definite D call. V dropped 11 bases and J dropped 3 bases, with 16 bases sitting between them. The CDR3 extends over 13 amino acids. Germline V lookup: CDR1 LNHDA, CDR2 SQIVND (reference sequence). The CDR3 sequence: CAGRRRRDTEAFF. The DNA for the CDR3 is TGTGCCGGGAGAAGACGCCGAGACACTGAAGCTTTCTTT.

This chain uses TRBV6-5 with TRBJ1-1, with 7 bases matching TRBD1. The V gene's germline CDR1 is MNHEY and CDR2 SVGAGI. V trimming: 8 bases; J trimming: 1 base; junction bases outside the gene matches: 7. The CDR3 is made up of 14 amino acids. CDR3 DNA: TGTGCCAGCCAACGGGACAGCGCGAACACTGAAGCTTTCTTT. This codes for CASQRDSANTEAFF.